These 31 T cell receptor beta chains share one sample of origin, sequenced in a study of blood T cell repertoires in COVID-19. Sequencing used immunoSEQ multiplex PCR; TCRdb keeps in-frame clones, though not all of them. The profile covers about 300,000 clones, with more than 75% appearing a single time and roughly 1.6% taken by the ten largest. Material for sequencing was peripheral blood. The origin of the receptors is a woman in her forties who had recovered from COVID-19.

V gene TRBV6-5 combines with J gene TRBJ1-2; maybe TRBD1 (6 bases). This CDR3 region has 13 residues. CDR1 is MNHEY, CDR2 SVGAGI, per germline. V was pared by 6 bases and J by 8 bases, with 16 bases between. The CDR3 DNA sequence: TGTGCCAGCAGCCCCGGACAGCTCCGGGGCTACACCTTC. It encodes CASSPGQLRGYTF.

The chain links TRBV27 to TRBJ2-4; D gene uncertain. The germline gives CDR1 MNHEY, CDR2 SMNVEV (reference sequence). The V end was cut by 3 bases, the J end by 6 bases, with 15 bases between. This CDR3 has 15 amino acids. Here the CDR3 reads CASSFPLPHGNIQYF. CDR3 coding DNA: TGTGCCAGCAGTTTCCCGCTCCCCCACGGAAACATTCAGTACTTC.

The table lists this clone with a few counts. The CDR3 loop reads CASSFWTGGYYSEAFF. CDR3 nucleotide sequence: TGTGCCAGCAGCTTTTGGACAGGGGGTTATTATTCTGAAGCTTTCTTT. V usage is TRBV5-4 and J usage is TRBJ1-1; 10 bases fit TRBD1. The CDR3 has 16 amino acids. Germline CDR1 reads SGHNT; CDR2 reads YYREEE (reference sequence). V was pared by 2 bases and J by 6 bases, with 10 bases of the junction left unmatched.

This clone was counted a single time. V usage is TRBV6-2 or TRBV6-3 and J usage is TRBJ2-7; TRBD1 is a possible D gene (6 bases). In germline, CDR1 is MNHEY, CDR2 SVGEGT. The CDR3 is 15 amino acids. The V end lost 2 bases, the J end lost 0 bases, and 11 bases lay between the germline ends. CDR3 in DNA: TGTGCCAGCAGTTACCCTCGGGACACCTCCTACGAGCAGTACTTC. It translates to CASSYPRDTSYEQYF.

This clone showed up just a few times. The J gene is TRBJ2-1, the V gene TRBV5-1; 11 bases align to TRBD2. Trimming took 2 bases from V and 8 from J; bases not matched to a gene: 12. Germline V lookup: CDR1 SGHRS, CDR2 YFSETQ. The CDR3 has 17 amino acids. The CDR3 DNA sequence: TGCGCCAGCAGCTTCCCTAGCGGGGGGCCCCTAGGGGATGAGCAGTTCTTC. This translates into CASSFPSGGPLGDEQFF.

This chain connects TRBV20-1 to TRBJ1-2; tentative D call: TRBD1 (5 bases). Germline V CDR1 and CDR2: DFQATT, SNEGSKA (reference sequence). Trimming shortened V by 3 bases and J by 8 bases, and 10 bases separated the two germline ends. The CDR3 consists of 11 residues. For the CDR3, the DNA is TGCAGTGCTAGGTGGGGGGAAGGCTACACCTTC. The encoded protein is CSARWGEGYTF.

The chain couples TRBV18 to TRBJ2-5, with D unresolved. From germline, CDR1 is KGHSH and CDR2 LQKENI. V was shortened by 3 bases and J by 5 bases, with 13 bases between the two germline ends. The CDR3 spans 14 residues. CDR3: CASSPTPLLETQYF. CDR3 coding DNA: TGTGCCAGCTCACCGACTCCGCTACTCGAGACCCAGTACTTC. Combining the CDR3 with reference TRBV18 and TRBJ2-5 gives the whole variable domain NAGVMQNPRHLVRRRGQEARLRCSPMKGHSHVYWYRQLPEEGLKFMVYLQKENIIDESGMPKERFSAEFPKEGPSILRIQQVVRGDSAAYFCASSPTPLLETQYFGPGTRLLVL.

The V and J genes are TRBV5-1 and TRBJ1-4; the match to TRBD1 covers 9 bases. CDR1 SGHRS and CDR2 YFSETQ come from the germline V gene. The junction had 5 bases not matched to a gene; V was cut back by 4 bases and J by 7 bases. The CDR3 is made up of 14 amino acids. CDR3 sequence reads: CASSAQGASEKLFF. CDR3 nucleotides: TGCGCCAGCAGCGCACAGGGGGCCAGTGAAAAACTGTTTTTT.

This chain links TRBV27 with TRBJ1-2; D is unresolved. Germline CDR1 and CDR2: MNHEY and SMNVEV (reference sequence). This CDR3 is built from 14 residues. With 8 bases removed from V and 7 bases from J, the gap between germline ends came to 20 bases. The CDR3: CASGGLPLGPGYTF. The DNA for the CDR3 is TGTGCCAGCGGAGGACTCCCTCTAGGTCCTGGCTACACCTTC.

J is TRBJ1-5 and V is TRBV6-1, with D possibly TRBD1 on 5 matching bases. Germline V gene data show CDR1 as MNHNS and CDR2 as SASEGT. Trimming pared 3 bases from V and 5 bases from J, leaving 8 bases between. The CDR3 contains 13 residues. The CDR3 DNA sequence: TGTGCCAGCAGTGAGACAGCATATCAGCCCCAGCATTTT. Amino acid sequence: CASSETAYQPQHF.

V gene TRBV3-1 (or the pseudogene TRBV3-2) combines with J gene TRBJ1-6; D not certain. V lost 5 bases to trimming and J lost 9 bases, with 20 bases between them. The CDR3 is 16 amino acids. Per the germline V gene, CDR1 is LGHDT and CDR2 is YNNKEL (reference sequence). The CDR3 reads CASSYSPGQAASPLHF. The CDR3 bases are TGTGCCAGCAGCTACTCACCAGGCCAAGCGGCTTCACCCCTCCACTTT.

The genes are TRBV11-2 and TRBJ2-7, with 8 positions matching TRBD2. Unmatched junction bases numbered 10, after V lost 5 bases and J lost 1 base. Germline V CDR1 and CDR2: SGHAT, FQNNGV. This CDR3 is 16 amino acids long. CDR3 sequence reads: CASSPGASGLSYEQYF. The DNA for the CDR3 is TGTGCCAGCAGCCCTGGGGCTAGCGGGCTATCCTACGAGCAGTACTTC.

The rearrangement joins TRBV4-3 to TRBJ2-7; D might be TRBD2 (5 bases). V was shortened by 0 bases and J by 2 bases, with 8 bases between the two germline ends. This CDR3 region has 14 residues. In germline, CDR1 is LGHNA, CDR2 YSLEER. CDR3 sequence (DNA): TGCGCCAGCAGCCAAGATCCCGGGACCTACGAGCAGTACTTC. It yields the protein CASSQDPGTYEQYF.

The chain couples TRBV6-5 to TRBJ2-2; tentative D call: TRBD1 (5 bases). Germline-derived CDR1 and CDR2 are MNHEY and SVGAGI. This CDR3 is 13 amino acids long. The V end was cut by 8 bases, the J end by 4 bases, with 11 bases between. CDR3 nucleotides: TGTGCCAGCGGGCAGGGCTTCACCGGGGAGCTGTTTTTT. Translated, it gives CASGQGFTGELFF.

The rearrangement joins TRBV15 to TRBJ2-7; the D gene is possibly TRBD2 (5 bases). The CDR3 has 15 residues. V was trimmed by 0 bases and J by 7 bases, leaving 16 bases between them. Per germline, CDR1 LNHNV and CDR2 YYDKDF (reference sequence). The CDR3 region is CATSREEVALSEQYF. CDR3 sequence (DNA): TGTGCCACCAGCAGAGAGGAGGTTGCATTGTCTGAGCAGTACTTC.

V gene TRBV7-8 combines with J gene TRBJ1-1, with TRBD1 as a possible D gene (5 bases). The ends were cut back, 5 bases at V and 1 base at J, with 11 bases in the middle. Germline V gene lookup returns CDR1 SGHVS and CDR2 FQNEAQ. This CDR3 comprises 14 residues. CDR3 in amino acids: CASSQSTGNTEAFF. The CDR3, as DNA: TGTGCCAGCAGCCAATCCACAGGGAACACTGAAGCTTTCTTT.

The DNA for the CDR3 is TGTGCCAGCAGCTCCCTGGCGGGGGCTGCCACCTACGAGCAGTACTTC. Translating it yields CASSSLAGAATYEQYF. The gene calls are TRBV27 and TRBJ2-7; D is perhaps TRBD2 (7 bases). Deletions cut 6 bases from V and 2 bases from J, with 20 bases between. From germline, CDR1 is MNHEY and CDR2 SMNVEV (reference sequence). CDR3 length: 16 residues.

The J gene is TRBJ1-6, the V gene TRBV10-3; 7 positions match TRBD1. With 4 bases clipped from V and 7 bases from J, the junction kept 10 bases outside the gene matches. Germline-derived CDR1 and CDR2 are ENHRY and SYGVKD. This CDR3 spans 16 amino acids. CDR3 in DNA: TGTGCCATCAGTGGCAGACAGGGTGGTTGGAATTCACCCCTCCACTTT. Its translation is CAISGRQGGWNSPLHF.

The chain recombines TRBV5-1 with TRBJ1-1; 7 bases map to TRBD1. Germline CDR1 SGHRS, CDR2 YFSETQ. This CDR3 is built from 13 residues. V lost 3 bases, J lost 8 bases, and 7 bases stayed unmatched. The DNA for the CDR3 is TGCGCCAGCAGCTCGATGACAGGGAACGAAGCTTTCTTT. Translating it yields CASSSMTGNEAFF.

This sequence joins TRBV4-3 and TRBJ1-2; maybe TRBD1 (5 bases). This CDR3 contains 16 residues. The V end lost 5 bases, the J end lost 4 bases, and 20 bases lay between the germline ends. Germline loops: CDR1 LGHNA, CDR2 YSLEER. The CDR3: CASSAGHLESGYGYTF. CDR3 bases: TGCGCCAGCAGCGCCGGACACCTCGAGTCGGGCTATGGCTACACCTTC.

CDR3 region: CASSLDSSGNTIYF. DNA for the CDR3: TGTGCCAGCAGCTTAGACAGTAGCGGAAACACCATATATTTT. V and J are TRBV3-1 (or the pseudogene TRBV3-2) and TRBJ1-3; possibly TRBD1 for D (5 bases). With 5 bases removed from V and 4 bases from J, the gap between germline ends came to 12 bases. The CDR3 length is 14 residues. The germline V gene encodes CDR1 LGHDT and CDR2 YNNKEL (reference sequence).

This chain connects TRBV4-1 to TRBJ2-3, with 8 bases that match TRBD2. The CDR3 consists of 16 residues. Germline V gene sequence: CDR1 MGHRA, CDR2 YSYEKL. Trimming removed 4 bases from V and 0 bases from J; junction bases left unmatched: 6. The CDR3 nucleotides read TGCGCCAGCAGCCCCCGACTAGCGAAAAGCACAGATACGCAGTATTTT. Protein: CASSPRLAKSTDTQYF.

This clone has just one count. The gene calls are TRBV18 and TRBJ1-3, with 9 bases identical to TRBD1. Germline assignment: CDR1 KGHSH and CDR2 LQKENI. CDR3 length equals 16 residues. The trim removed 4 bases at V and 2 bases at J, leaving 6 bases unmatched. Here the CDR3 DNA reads TGTGCCAGCTCACAAGGACAGGGGCTGACTGGAAACACCATATATTTT. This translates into CASSQGQGLTGNTIYF.

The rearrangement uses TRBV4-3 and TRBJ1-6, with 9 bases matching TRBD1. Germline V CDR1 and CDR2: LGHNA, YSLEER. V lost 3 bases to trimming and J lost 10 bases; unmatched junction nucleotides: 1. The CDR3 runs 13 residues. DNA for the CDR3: TGCGCCAGCAGCCAGGACAGGGGCTCACCCCTCCACTTT. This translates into CASSQDRGSPLHF.

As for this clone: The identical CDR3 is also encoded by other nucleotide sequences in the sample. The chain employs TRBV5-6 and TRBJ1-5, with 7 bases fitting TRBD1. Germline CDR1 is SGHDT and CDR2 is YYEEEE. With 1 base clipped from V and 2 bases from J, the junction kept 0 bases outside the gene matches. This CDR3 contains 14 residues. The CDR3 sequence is CASSLTGGNQPQHF. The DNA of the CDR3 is TGTGCCAGCAGCTTGACAGGGGGCAATCAGCCCCAGCATTTT.

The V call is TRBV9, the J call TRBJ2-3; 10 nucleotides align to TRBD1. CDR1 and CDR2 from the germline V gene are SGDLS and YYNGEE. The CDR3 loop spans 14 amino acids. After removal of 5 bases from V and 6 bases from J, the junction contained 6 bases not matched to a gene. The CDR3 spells CASRAGQGSDTQYF. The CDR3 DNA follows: TGTGCCAGCAGAGCGGGACAGGGGAGCGATACGCAGTATTTT. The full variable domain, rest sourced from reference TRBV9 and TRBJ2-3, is DSGVTQTPKHLITATGQRVTLRCSPRSGDLSVYWYQQSLDQGLQFLIQYYNGEERAKGNILERFSAQQFPDLHSELNLSSLELGDSALYFCASRAGQGSDTQYFGPGTRLTVL.

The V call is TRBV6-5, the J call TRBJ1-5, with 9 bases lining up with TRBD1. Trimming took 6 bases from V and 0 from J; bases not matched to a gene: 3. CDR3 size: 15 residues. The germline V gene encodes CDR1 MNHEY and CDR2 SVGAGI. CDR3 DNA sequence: TGTGCCAGCAGCGGACAGGGGAATAGCAATCAGCCCCAGCATTTT. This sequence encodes CASSGQGNSNQPQHF.

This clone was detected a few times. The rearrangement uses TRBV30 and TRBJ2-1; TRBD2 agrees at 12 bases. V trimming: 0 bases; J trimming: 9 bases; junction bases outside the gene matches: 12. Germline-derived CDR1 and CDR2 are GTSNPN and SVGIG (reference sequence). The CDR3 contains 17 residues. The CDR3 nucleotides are TGTGCCTGGAGTGTACCTCCTAGCGGGGGGGCTTATGGTGAGCAGTTCTTC. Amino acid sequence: CAWSVPPSGGAYGEQFF.

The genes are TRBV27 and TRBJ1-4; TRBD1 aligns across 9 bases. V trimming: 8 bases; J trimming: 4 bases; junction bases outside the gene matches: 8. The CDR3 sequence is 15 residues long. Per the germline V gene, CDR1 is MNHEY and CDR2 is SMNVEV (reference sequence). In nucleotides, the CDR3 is TGTGCCAGCTCCGGGACAGGGTCTTTTAATGAAAAACTGTTTTTT. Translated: CASSGTGSFNEKLFF.

The CDR3 reads CASSPPGQFNQPQHF. The CDR3 DNA is TGTGCCAGCAGCCCCCCGGGACAGTTCAATCAGCCCCAGCATTTT. The chain has TRBV7-2 and TRBJ1-5; TRBD1 matches 7 bases. J lost 3 bases, V lost 5 bases, and 7 bases had no gene match. CDR3 length equals 15 residues. CDR1 and CDR2 (germline): SGHTA, FQGNSA.

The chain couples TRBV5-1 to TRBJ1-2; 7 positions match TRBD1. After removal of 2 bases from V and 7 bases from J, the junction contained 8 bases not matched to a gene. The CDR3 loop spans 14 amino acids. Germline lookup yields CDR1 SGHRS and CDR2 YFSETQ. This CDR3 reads CASSFEGALGGYTF. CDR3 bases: TGCGCCAGCAGCTTTGAGGGGGCCCTTGGTGGCTACACCTTC.